A selection of T cell receptor beta chains follows, all from one sample in a study of blood T cell repertoires in COVID-19. Some clones are missing from TCRdb's copy, which holds only in-frame ones; the method was immunoSEQ multiplex PCR. The table has roughly 70,000 clones, around 90% seen once. Sample: peripheral blood. These receptors were collected from a woman of 80 years or more with active COVID-19. The CDR3 runs from the conserved cysteine through the conserved F or W. A D gene is named only where the DNA matches it firmly. Some rows mark clone size as missing; the rest say once, few, many or name a class of expanded clone.

- TRBJ2-5 TRBV4-2 - CASSQGGQETQYF TGTGCCAGCAGCCAGGGGGGACAAGAGACCCAGTACTTC
- TRBJ2-3 TRBV5-8 - CASSRRARASGTDTQYF TGTGCCAGCAGCCGGAGGGCCAGGGCTAGCGGCACAGATACGCAGTATTTT
- TRBJ2-7 TRBV7-2 TRBD2 CASSPRALAVYEQYF TGTGCCAGCAGCCCACGGGCCCTAGCGGTCTACGAGCAGTACTTC
- TRBJ2-5 TRBV3-1/TRBV3-2 TRBD1 CASSQKTGVTQYF TGTGCCAGCAGCCAAAAGACAGGGGTGACCCAGTACTTC
- TRBJ2-1 TRBV5-6 TRBD2 CASTLGGAGGSYNEQFF TGTGCCAGCACCCTGGGGGGGGCGGGGGGCTCCTACAATGAGCAGTTCTTC
- TRBJ2-5 TRBV7-9 TRBD1 CASSLARDRGRETQYF TGTGCCAGCAGCTTAGCCCGGGACAGGGGGCGTGAGACCCAGTACTTC
- TRBJ2-1 TRBV7-2 - CASSSPPGVYNEQFF TGTGCCAGCAGCTCCCCGCCAGGCGTGTACAATGAGCAGTTCTTC
- TRBJ2-1 TRBV6-2/TRBV6-3 TRBD2 CASSLRGSSSGLENNEQFF TGTGCCAGCAGTTTGCGGGGATCCTCTAGCGGGCTGGAGAACAATGAGCAGTTCTTC
- TRBJ2-3 TRBV9 - CASSVGGSTDTQYF TGTGCCAGCAGCGTCGGCGGGAGCACAGATACGCAGTATTTT
- TRBJ2-2 TRBV24-1 TRBD1 CATGFAGGATGELFF TGTGCCACCGGATTTGCAGGGGGCGCGACCGGGGAGCTGTTTTTT
- TRBJ2-7 TRBV18 TRBD1 CASSPGTDTYEQYF TGTGCCAGCTCACCCGGGACAGATACCTACGAGCAGTACTTC
- TRBJ1-6 TRBV28 - CASSPLRGSIGDSPLHF TGTGCCAGCAGTCCTCTCAGGGGCTCTATAGGGGATTCACCCCTCCACTTT
- TRBJ2-1 TRBV4-1 - CASGPPAPSYNEQFF TGCGCCAGCGGCCCCCCAGCGCCGTCCTACAATGAGCAGTTCTTC
- TRBJ1-1 TRBV20-1 - CSASGSKNTEAFF TGCAGTGCTAGTGGGAGCAAGAACACTGAAGCTTTCTTT
- TRBJ1-2 TRBV29-1 - CSVVTGSYGYTF TGCAGCGTTGTGACGGGAAGCTATGGCTACACCTTC
- TRBJ2-7 TRBV2 - CASSRQGTTYEQYF TGTGCCAGCAGTCGTCAGGGGACCACCTACGAGCAGTACTTC
- TRBJ1-6 TRBV6-6 TRBD1 CASRGYRGEVRSPLHF TGTGCCAGCAGGGGATACAGGGGGGAGGTTCGTTCACCCCTCCACTTT
- TRBJ2-7 TRBV6-5 TRBD2 CASNGAGGPYEQYF TGTGCCAGCAACGGAGCGGGAGGGCCCTACGAGCAGTACTTC
- TRBJ2-3 TRBV7-2 TRBD2 CASSWAGADTQYF TGTGCCAGCAGCTGGGCGGGAGCAGATACGCAGTATTTT
- TRBJ1-6 TRBV5-6 - CASSPGQGYNSPLHF TGTGCCAGCAGCCCCGGGCAGGGGTATAATTCACCCCTCCACTTT
- TRBJ2-1 TRBV7-3 - CASSQEAYNEQFF TGTGCCAGCAGCCAGGAGGCCTACAATGAGCAGTTCTTC
- TRBJ2-5 TRBV6-2/TRBV6-3 - CASSRYTLGSAETQYF TGTGCCAGCAGTCGCTATACCCTCGGGAGTGCGGAGACCCAGTACTTC
once TRBJ2-7 TRBV24-1 TRBD1 CATSDPDRASEQYF TGTGCCACCAGTGATCCGGACAGGGCTAGCGAGCAGTACTTC
- TRBJ1-4 TRBV10-3 - CAISGGDEKLFF TGTGCCATCAGTGGGGGGGATGAAAAACTGTTTTTT
- TRBJ2-3 TRBV28 - CASSLGAPDTQYF TGTGCCAGCAGCCTAGGGGCGCCAGATACGCAGTATTTT
- TRBJ2-3 TRBV19 - CASGIDPSTDTQYF TGTGCCAGTGGAATAGACCCTAGCACAGATACGCAGTATTTT
- TRBJ2-2 TRBV11-2 - CASTPWGRSNTGELFF TGTGCCAGCACCCCGTGGGGGCGGAGTAACACCGGGGAGCTGTTTTTT
once TRBJ1-1 TRBV28 - CASSLTEDGTEAFF TGTGCCAGCAGTTTGACTGAGGATGGCACTGAAGCTTTCTTT
- TRBJ1-6 TRBV18 - CASSSGDASPLHF TGTGCCAGCTCCTCAGGGGACGCTTCACCCCTCCACTTT
- TRBJ2-7 TRBV5-1 - CASSLSVPSYEQYF TGCGCCAGCAGCTTGTCAGTTCCCTCCTACGAGCAGTACTTC
- TRBJ1-5 TRBV28 TRBD1 CASSPRTGGEGNQPQHF TGTGCCAGCAGCCCCCGGACAGGGGGTGAGGGCAATCAGCCCCAGCATTTT
once TRBJ2-7 TRBV30 TRBD2 CAWSRLAGAYEQYF TGTGCCTGGAGTCGACTAGCGGGAGCCTACGAGCAGTACTTC
- TRBJ2-3 TRBV9 - CASGGHTDTQYF TGTGCCAGCGGGGGACACACAGATACGCAGTATTTT
- TRBJ1-3 TRBV5-4 - CASSFDRRGNTIYF TGTGCCAGCAGCTTCGACAGAAGAGGAAACACCATATATTTT
- TRBJ2-1 TRBV7-3 - CASSLTRGTYNEQFF TGTGCCAGCAGCTTAACGAGGGGGACCTACAATGAGCAGTTCTTC
- TRBJ2-7 TRBV18 TRBD2 CASSPTSGGSYEQYF TGTGCCAGCTCACCAACTAGCGGGGGCTCCTACGAGCAGTACTTC
- TRBJ1-1 TRBV7-8 - CASSPLYDTEAFF TGTGCCAGCAGCCCCCTATATGACACTGAAGCTTTCTTT
- TRBJ1-6 TRBV2 - CASRDTGFGSPLHF TGTGCCAGCAGAGATACAGGGTTTGGATCACCCCTCCACTTT
- TRBJ2-7 TRBV5-4 TRBD1 CASSPRQGAQEQYF TGTGCCAGCAGCCCGCGGCAGGGGGCTCAAGAGCAGTACTTC
- TRBJ2-1 TRBV4-1 TRBD2 CASSQEGIGGIHNEQFF TGCGCCAGCAGCCAAGAAGGTATCGGGGGGATCCACAATGAGCAGTTCTTC
- TRBJ2-7 TRBV7-2 TRBD2 CASSPTAGSRAGEQYF TGTGCCAGCAGCCCGACAGCGGGGAGTCGGGCAGGCGAGCAGTACTTC
- TRBJ2-7 TRBV7-2 TRBD2 CASSSTSGAYEQYF TGTGCCAGCAGCTCGACTAGCGGGGCCTACGAGCAGTACTTC
- TRBJ2-5 TRBV28 - CASSPRDLFRWETQYF TGTGCCAGCAGTCCCCGGGACTTGTTCCGCTGGGAGACCCAGTACTTC
- TRBJ1-3 TRBV7-9 - CASSAFSRSGNTIYF TGTGCCAGCAGCGCTTTTAGTCGCTCTGGAAACACCATATATTTT
- TRBJ1-5 TRBV4-2 - CASSLEGQGSQPQHF TGTGCCAGCAGCCTCGAAGGGCAGGGCAGTCAGCCCCAGCATTTT
- TRBJ1-6 TRBV5-1 - CASSLIGQQADSWIYNSPLHF TGCGCCAGCAGCTTGATTGGACAGCAAGCCGACTCCTGGATTTATAATTCACCCCTCCACTTT
- TRBJ2-1 TRBV7-8 - CASSPNLPRGYGYNEQFF TGTGCCAGCAGCCCTAACTTGCCGCGAGGTTACGGCTACAATGAGCAGTTCTTC
- TRBJ2-1 TRBV7-6 TRBD2 CASSEAGAPNGNEQFF TGTGCCAGCAGCGAAGCGGGAGCTCCTAATGGAAATGAGCAGTTCTTC
- TRBJ1-4 TRBV7-3 - CASSLGVTTNEKLFF TGTGCCAGCAGCCTGGGAGTAACAACTAATGAAAAACTGTTTTTT
few TRBJ2-1 TRBV18 TRBD2 CASSPPRGLAGGSYNEQFF TGTGCCAGCTCACCACCGCGGGGGTTAGCGGGAGGCTCCTACAATGAGCAGTTCTTC
- TRBJ1-6 TRBV6-5 - CASRLGRYNSPLHF TGTGCCAGCAGGCTCGGGAGGTATAATTCACCCCTCCACTTT
- TRBJ1-6 TRBV2 - CASSTEKGSPLHF TGTGCCAGCAGTACGGAGAAAGGTTCACCCCTCCACTTT
once TRBJ2-2 TRBV7-3 - CASSLNRVTGELFF TGTGCCAGCAGCTTAAATCGCGTAACCGGGGAGCTGTTTTTT
- TRBJ2-6 TRBV30 - CAWSGGVTASGANVLTF TGTGCCTGGAGTGGGGGGGTAACGGCCTCTGGGGCCAACGTCCTGACTTTC
- TRBJ2-3 TRBV9 TRBD1 CASSGTGNSDTQYF TGTGCCAGCAGCGGGACAGGTAATTCAGATACGCAGTATTTT
- TRBJ2-7 TRBV24-1 - CATSDHQGSEQYF TGTGCCACCAGTGACCACCAGGGTAGCGAGCAGTACTTC
- TRBJ2-3 TRBV11-1 TRBD2 CASSLILADTDTQYF TGTGCCAGCAGCTTAATCCTAGCGGACACAGATACGCAGTATTTT